This T cell receptor beta chain is drawn from a study of T cells after posttransplantation cyclophosphamide. The V and J ends lost 6 bases and 3 bases, in that order; junction bases with no gene match: 9. The CDR3 spans 16 residues. The germline CDR1 and CDR2 sequences are MNHEY and SMNVEV (reference sequence). The assay was immunoSEQ multiplex PCR, and TCRdb's table has in-frame clones only and misses some. This repertoire holds fewer than 55,000 clones, and none appear only once. Sequencing was carried out using PBMCs. The V and J genes are TRBV27 and TRBJ2-3, with 10 bases lining up with TRBD1. The TCR comes from a man aged 40-49 years in good health, CMV-negative, and a related stem cell transplant donor. This CDR3 is CASRVRDRGWTDTQYF. The CDR3 DNA sequence: TGTGCCAGCAGGGTCCGGGACAGGGGATGGACAGATACGCAGTATTTT.